This entry is about one T cell receptor beta chain. Clones were sequenced by immunoSEQ multiplex PCR, and TCRdb holds only the in-frame ones, with some missing. The sample yields approximately 350,000 clones, about 90% seen once. The data stem from a study of blood T cell repertoires in COVID-19. Background on the study: Nucleic acid was either cDNA or gDNA, and it came from T cells, B-cell-depleted T cells, or PBMCs.

CDR3 length equals 13 residues. Trimming stripped 2 bases from V and 9 bases from J, with 8 bases between. Recovered Cohort 3 donors showed two negative PCRs, clearance, or symptom resolution. The sample comprised PBMCs or T cells enriched from blood (not recorded which). The chain joins TRBV12-3 or TRBV12-4 to TRBJ1-6, with D perhaps TRBD1 (5 bases). This clonotype originated in a woman aged 25 to 45 who had recovered from COVID-19. The CDR3 coding sequence is TGTGCCAGCAGTTTATCGGGGGGTTCACCCCTCCACTTT. Translated: CASSLSGGSPLHF.